Included here is one TCR beta chain sequence, with context. The data originate from a study of blood T cell repertoires in COVID-19. About the study: COVID-19 samples, acute and convalescent, were from the United States, Italy and Spain. PBMCs, B-cell-depleted T cells, or T cells provided the cDNA or gDNA that made up the material.

In the authors' methods: The authors estimated nucleated cell counts from reference gene primer amplification. Profiled with immunoSEQ multiplex PCR; TCRdb holds only in-frame clones, not every one. Clone size and V and J calls were adopted from that table, with D and trimming inferred from the DNA. The table shows approximately 110,000 clones, with more than 70% occurring only once. The sequencing input was peripheral blood. The sequence was collected from an older woman with COVID-19, enrolled during active disease.

Written as DNA, the CDR3 is TGTGCCAGTAGCCAGGCCGTGAGCTCCTACAATGAGCAGTTCTTC. This encodes CASSQAVSSYNEQFF. J is TRBJ2-1 and V is TRBV19; no clear D gene. CDR3 size: 15 residues. V lost 6 bases to trimming and J lost 0 bases, with 12 bases between them. The germline CDR1 and CDR2 sequences are LNHDA and SQIVND (reference sequence).